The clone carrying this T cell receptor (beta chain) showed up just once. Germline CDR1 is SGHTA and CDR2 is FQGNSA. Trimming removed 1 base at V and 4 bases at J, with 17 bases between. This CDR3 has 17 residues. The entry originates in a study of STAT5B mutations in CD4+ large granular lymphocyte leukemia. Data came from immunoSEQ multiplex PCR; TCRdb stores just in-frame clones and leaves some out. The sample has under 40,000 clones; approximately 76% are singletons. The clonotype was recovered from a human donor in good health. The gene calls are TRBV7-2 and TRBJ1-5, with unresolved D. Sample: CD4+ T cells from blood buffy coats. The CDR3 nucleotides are TGTGCCAGCAGCTTAGTAGGGAGAGGAGGGTCTAATCAGCCCCAGCATTTT. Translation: CASSLVGRGGSNQPQHF.